The present entry profiles one TCR beta chain with its context. Positive CCR7 selection of CD45RO-negative cells yielded the naive CD8 cells, and terminally differentiated effector memory CD45RA+ cells were excluded. The sample belongs to a study of shared clonotypes between healthy human individuals. V was trimmed by 8 bases and J by 6 bases, leaving 13 bases between them. Germline V gives CDR1 MNHNS, CDR2 SASEGT. This CDR3 spans 12 amino acids. The test was conducted at deep level. TCRdb keeps only in-frame clones here, not all; method: immunoSEQ multiplex PCR. The table shows about 2 million clones, with about 94% occurring only once.

Sequenced: naive CD8+ T cells sorted from blood. The gene calls are TRBV6-1 and TRBJ1-2; D is unresolved. This clonotype originated in a man aged 18 to 29 in good health. DNA for the CDR3: TGTGCCAGCCGTCTCGTGGCGGATGGCTACACCTTC. Its protein is CASRLVADGYTF.